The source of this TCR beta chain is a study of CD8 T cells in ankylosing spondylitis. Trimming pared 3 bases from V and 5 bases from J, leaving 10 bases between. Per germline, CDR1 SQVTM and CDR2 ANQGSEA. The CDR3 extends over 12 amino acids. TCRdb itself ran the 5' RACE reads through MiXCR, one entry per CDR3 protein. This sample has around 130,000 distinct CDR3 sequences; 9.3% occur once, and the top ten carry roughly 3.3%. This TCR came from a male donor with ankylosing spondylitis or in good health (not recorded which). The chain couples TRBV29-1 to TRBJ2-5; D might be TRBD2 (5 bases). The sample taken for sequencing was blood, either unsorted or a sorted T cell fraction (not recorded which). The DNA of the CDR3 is TGCAGCGTTGACTTGGACTGGGAGACCCAGTACTTC. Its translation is CSVDLDWETQYF.